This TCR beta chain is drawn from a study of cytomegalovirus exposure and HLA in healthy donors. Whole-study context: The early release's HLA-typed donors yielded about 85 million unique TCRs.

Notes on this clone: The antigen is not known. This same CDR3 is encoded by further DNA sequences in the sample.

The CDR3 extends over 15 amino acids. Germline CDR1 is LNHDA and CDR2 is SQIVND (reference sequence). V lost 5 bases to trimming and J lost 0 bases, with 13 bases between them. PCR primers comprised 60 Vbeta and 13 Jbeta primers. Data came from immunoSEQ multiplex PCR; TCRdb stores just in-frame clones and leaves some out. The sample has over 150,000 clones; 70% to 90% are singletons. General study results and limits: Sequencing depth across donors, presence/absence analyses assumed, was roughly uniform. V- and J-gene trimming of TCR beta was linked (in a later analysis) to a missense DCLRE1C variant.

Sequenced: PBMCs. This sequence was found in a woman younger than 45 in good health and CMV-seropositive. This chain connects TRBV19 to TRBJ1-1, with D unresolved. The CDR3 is CASSPRTGMNTEAFF. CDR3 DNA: TGTGCCAGTAGTCCCCGGACGGGAATGAACACTGAAGCTTTCTTT.